The 23 T cell receptor beta chains below were found in one sample sequenced in a study of blood T cell repertoires in COVID-19. TCRdb's copy holds only in-frame clones and misses some; the assay was immunoSEQ multiplex PCR. The table lists more than 250,000 clones, approximately 88% of them singletons. The sample comprised peripheral blood. Receptor source: a man younger than 35 who had recovered from COVID-19.

This sequence joins TRBV6-1 and TRBJ1-3; D remains unclear. CDR1 is MNHNS and CDR2 is SASEGT in the germline V gene. The V end was cut by 11 bases, the J end by 5 bases, with 10 bases between. The CDR3 is made up of 11 amino acids. The CDR3 DNA reads as TGTGCCTGGAGGGAGAGAAACACCATATATTTT. Encoded protein: CAWRERNTIYF.

The chain's CDR3 is CASSLEGTWGNQPQHF. The CDR3 nucleotides read TGTGCCAGTAGCCTAGAAGGCACATGGGGCAATCAGCCCCAGCATTTT. V usage is TRBV19 and J usage is TRBJ1-5; D is undetermined. V shed 6 bases and J shed 2 bases, with 17 bases lying between them. The CDR3 loop spans 16 amino acids. Per the germline V gene, CDR1 is LNHDA and CDR2 is SQIVND (reference sequence).

The chain carries TRBV5-1 and TRBJ2-3, with TRBD2 identical over 8 bases. Germline trimming cut 0 bases from V and 6 bases from J; bases unmatched to any gene: 6. Germline V gene data show CDR1 as SGHRS and CDR2 as YFSETQ. CDR3 length equals 15 residues. The CDR3 loop reads CASSLDGRAADTQYF. In DNA, the CDR3 is TGCGCCAGCAGCTTGGACGGGAGGGCAGCGGATACGCAGTATTTT.

The genes are TRBV19 and TRBJ1-2, with a tentative D call TRBD1 (6 bases). Trimming left V 4 bases short and J 6 bases short, with 9 bases between. The CDR3 length is 12 residues. Germline CDR1 is LNHDA and CDR2 is SQIVND (reference sequence). Here the CDR3 reads CASSKWTDGYTF. The CDR3 DNA is TGTGCCAGTAGTAAATGGACAGATGGCTACACCTTC.

V gene TRBV6-2 or TRBV6-3 combines with J gene TRBJ2-3; D unclear. Germline V gives CDR1 MNHEY, CDR2 SVGEGT. Trimming pared 2 bases from V and 6 bases from J, leaving 9 bases between. There are 13 residues in the CDR3. CDR3: CASSYEAEDTQYF. Here the CDR3 DNA reads TGTGCCAGCAGTTACGAGGCGGAGGATACGCAGTATTTT.

The chain uses TRBV11-1 and TRBJ1-1; D ambiguous. From germline, CDR1 is SGHAT and CDR2 FQDESV (reference sequence). The CDR3 has 13 residues. Trimming shortened V by 1 base and J by 1 base, and 4 bases separated the two germline ends. The DNA of the CDR3 is TGTGCCAGCAGCTTAGTGGCGAACACTGAAGCTTTCTTT. Translating it yields CASSLVANTEAFF.

The chain couples TRBV20-1 to TRBJ2-5; D is possibly TRBD2 (6 bases). The CDR3 runs to 11 residues. Per the germline V gene, CDR1 is DFQATT and CDR2 is SNEGSKA (reference sequence). V was cut by 4 bases and J by 3 bases, with 6 bases left in between. The CDR3 loop is CSATGEETQYF. The CDR3 DNA reads as TGCAGTGCTACGGGGGAAGAGACCCAGTACTTC.

The chain employs TRBV5-4 and TRBJ2-3; tentative D call: TRBD2 (5 bases). This CDR3 has 17 amino acids. Germline values: CDR1 SGHNT, CDR2 YYREEE (reference sequence). Trimming stripped 4 bases from V and 2 bases from J, with 20 bases between. The DNA of the CDR3 is TGTGCCAGCAGCCCACGAGGGTCGGGGTCCTCCACAGATACGCAGTATTTT. As protein: CASSPRGSGSSTDTQYF.

This chain links TRBV7-2 with TRBJ2-3; D ambiguous. Trimming stripped 6 bases from V and 0 bases from J, with 10 bases between. The CDR3 is 14 residues long. Germline CDR1 SGHTA, CDR2 FQGNSA. Here the CDR3 reads CASRNLASTDTQYF. In DNA, the CDR3 is TGTGCCAGCAGAAATTTGGCCAGCACAGATACGCAGTATTTT.

The CDR3 region is CASSVVGSFDEQYF. In nucleotides, the CDR3 is TGTGCCAGCAGCGTAGTTGGCAGTTTCGACGAGCAGTACTTC. The V and J genes are TRBV9 and TRBJ2-7; D call uncertain. Trimming stripped 0 bases from V and 5 bases from J, with 12 bases between. Germline V gives CDR1 SGDLS, CDR2 YYNGEE. The CDR3 has 14 residues.

The genes are TRBV30 and TRBJ2-2, with 7 bases fitting TRBD1. The length of the CDR3 is 11 residues. V lost 7 bases, J lost 5 bases, and 1 base stayed unmatched. Germline V CDR1 and CDR2: GTSNPN, SVGIG (reference sequence). The CDR3 sequence is CASTGTGELFF. The CDR3 DNA follows: TGTGCCTCGACAGGGACCGGGGAGCTGTTTTTT.

This sequence joins TRBV7-9 and TRBJ1-1, with no clear D. The germline gives CDR1 SEHNR, CDR2 FQNEAQ (reference sequence). V was clipped by 1 base and J by 6 bases, with 9 bases between them. CDR3 length equals 13 residues. CDR3 in amino acids: CASSLDGTPEAFF. DNA for the CDR3: TGTGCCAGCAGCTTAGATGGCACGCCTGAAGCTTTCTTT. The full variable domain, rest sourced from reference TRBV7-9 and TRBJ1-1, is DTGVSQNPRHKITKRGQNVTFRCDPISEHNRLYWYRQTLGQGPEFLTYFQNEAQLEKSRLLSDRFSAERPKGSFSTLEIQRTEQGDSAMYLCASSLDGTPEAFFGQGTRLTVV.

A note on this clone: The same CDR3 is also encoded by other DNA sequences in this sample. The rearrangement joins TRBV20-1 to TRBJ2-5; D ambiguous. The CDR3 runs 10 residues. Trimming removed 6 bases from V and 8 bases from J, with 10 bases in between. Germline assignment: CDR1 DFQATT and CDR2 SNEGSKA (reference sequence). CDR3 nucleotide sequence: TGCAGTGCCGTCGAGGAAACCCAGTACTTC. This encodes CSAVEETQYF.

The J gene is TRBJ2-2, the V gene TRBV9, with 8 bases fitting TRBD2. Germline assignment: CDR1 SGDLS and CDR2 YYNGEE. CDR3 length: 16 residues. V lost 3 bases, J lost 4 bases, and 8 bases stayed unmatched. The CDR3 coding sequence is TGTGCCAGCAGCGCATCGGGGGGGCCGGGCACCGGGGAGCTGTTTTTT. Amino acids: CASSASGGPGTGELFF. The whole variable domain, filled in from reference TRBV9 and TRBJ2-2, reads DSGVTQTPKHLITATGQRVTLRCSPRSGDLSVYWYQQSLDQGLQFLIQYYNGEERAKGNILERFSAQQFPDLHSELNLSSLELGDSALYFCASSASGGPGTGELFFGEGSRLTVL.

V is TRBV19 and J is TRBJ1-1, with 7 bases aligning to TRBD1. Germline V gene data show CDR1 as LNHDA and CDR2 as SQIVND (reference sequence). V was pared by 4 bases and J by 3 bases, with 11 bases of the junction left unmatched. The length of the CDR3 is 16 residues. CDR3 residues: CASSRFTGVRDTEAFF. The CDR3 nucleotides are TGTGCCAGTAGTAGATTTACAGGGGTTCGGGACACTGAAGCTTTCTTT.

This clone was found once. J is TRBJ1-1 and V is TRBV7-2; D is possibly TRBD1 (6 bases). V lost 6 bases, J lost 8 bases, and 19 bases lay in between. The CDR3 has 14 residues. CDR1 and CDR2 from the germline V gene are SGHTA and FQGNSA. DNA of the CDR3: TGTGCCAGCAGTTACCCTACAGGGACCCGCGAAGCTTTCTTT. As protein: CASSYPTGTREAFF.

This clone showed up just once. This chain connects TRBV7-2 to TRBJ2-7, with no clear D. The V gene lost 1 base and the J gene lost 2 bases, with 21 bases spanning the gap. CDR3 size: 18 residues. Germline V CDR1 and CDR2: SGHTA, FQGNSA. The CDR3 here is CASSLVRSWSVGPYEQYF. As DNA, the CDR3 is TGTGCCAGCAGCTTAGTGAGAAGTTGGTCAGTGGGCCCCTACGAGCAGTACTTC.

The rearrangement joins TRBV2 to TRBJ2-7, with 7 bases aligning to TRBD1. V was pared by 6 bases and J by 2 bases, with 10 bases of the junction left unmatched. Germline V gene lookup returns CDR1 SNHLY and CDR2 FYNNEI. The CDR3 loop spans 15 amino acids. CDR3: CASSRSSGGPYEQYF. CDR3 bases: TGTGCCAGCAGCCGGTCGTCAGGGGGACCCTACGAGCAGTACTTC.

The chain couples TRBV6-1 to TRBJ2-3; perhaps TRBD2 as D (6 bases). Trimming stripped 3 bases from V and 3 bases from J, with 13 bases between. The CDR3 contains 15 residues. CDR1 is MNHNS, CDR2 SASEGT, per germline. CDR3 DNA: TGTGCCAGCAGTGAGCCGGGAGTTGCGACAGATACGCAGTATTTT. Its protein is CASSEPGVATDTQYF.

The rearrangement links TRBV6-5 to TRBJ1-2; 8 bases align to TRBD1. Trimming removed 7 bases from V and 7 bases from J; junction bases left unmatched: 8. Germline CDR1 is MNHEY and CDR2 is SVGAGI. The CDR3 contains 13 residues. The CDR3 loop is CASTLTGESGYTF. The CDR3 DNA reads TGTGCCAGCACCTTGACAGGGGAGTCTGGCTACACCTTC.

The rearrangement uses TRBV9 and TRBJ1-1; possible D gene TRBD1, 5 bases. Per germline, CDR1 SGDLS and CDR2 YYNGEE. V was shortened by 8 bases and J by 5 bases, with 16 bases between the two germline ends. This CDR3 spans 13 amino acids. The CDR3 bases are TGTGCCAGTCAGGGCGGCGATAGGACTGAAGCTTTCTTT. Translating it yields CASQGGDRTEAFF. Looking up the rest from reference TRBV9 and TRBJ1-1 gives the full variable domain: DSGVTQTPKHLITATGQRVTLRCSPRSGDLSVYWYQQSLDQGLQFLIQYYNGEERAKGNILERFSAQQFPDLHSELNLSSLELGDSALYFCASQGGDRTEAFFGQGTRLTVV.

The chain carries TRBV12-3 or TRBV12-4 and TRBJ1-1; unclear D gene. There are 10 residues in the CDR3. With 6 bases removed from V and 10 bases from J, the gap between germline ends came to 9 bases. The CDR3 loop is CASRGRGAFF. Written as DNA, the CDR3 is TGTGCCAGCAGGGGTCGGGGAGCTTTCTTT.

This clone came up once. This rearrangement joins TRBV5-6 to TRBJ2-3; 9 bases are shared with TRBD2. The CDR3 sequence is 17 residues long. Germline CDR1 reads SGHDT; CDR2 reads YYEEEE. V was pared by 4 bases and J by 1 base, with 10 bases of the junction left unmatched. The CDR3 DNA is TGTGCCAGCAGCCGTCCGGGACTAGCAATTGGCACAGATACGCAGTATTTT. Protein product: CASSRPGLAIGTDTQYF.